The 14 T cell receptor beta chains below come from one sample, sequenced in a study of T cells in Graves' hyperthyroidism and ophthalmopathy. Amplification yielded TCR beta CDR3 regions, with RNA transcripts as the source. Initially, a first-round RT-PCR of the TCR CDR3 employed the HTBI primer set. TCRdb processed the multiplex PCR reads anew with MiXCR; each CDR3 protein has one entry. This sample has 660,000 or so distinct CDR3 sequences; around 20% occur once, and the top ten carry roughly a third. The material sequenced was blood. The receptor source for this set is a man aged 25-45 years with Graves' ophthalmopathy.

This clonotype was seen a handful of times. The chain is built from TRBV7-2 and TRBJ1-4; D uncertain. V was clipped by 2 bases and J by 7 bases, with 11 bases between them. The CDR3 is made up of 14 amino acids. Germline CDR1 is SGHTA and CDR2 is FQGNSA. In nucleotides, the CDR3 is TGTGCCAGCAGCTTATCCCTGGGGAGTGAAAAACTGTTTTTT. Translated: CASSLSLGSEKLFF.

Comment on this clonotype: This may be a read error: a much more frequent sequence differs by one nucleotide. The chain carries TRBV28 and TRBJ1-1; maybe TRBD1 (5 bases). There are 15 residues in the CDR3. Between the trimmed V and J ends, which lost 6 bases and 1 base, there was a span of 15 bases. Germline CDR1 and CDR2: MDHEN and SYDVKM. CDR3 residues: CASRGWGGKNTEAFF. CDR3 nucleotide sequence: TGTGCCAGCAGGGGGTGGGGGGGAAAGAACACTGAAGCTTTCTTT.

This clonotype was seen more than once but under ten times. The chain uses TRBV5-1 and TRBJ1-2, with 10 bases aligning to TRBD1. The V gene end was trimmed by 4 bases and the J gene end by 3 bases; junction bases not matched to a gene: 6. Germline V gene data show CDR1 as SGHRS and CDR2 as YFSETQ. CDR3 length: 15 residues. The CDR3 sequence: CASSPSGQGYYGYTF. CDR3 coding DNA: TGCGCCAGCAGCCCATCGGGACAGGGGTACTATGGCTACACCTTC.

This clonotype was seen a handful of times. The rearrangement links TRBV5-1 to TRBJ2-2; the match to TRBD1 covers 7 bases. The CDR3 has 15 residues. The V gene's germline CDR1 is SGHRS and CDR2 YFSETQ. After removal of 0 bases from V and 6 bases from J, the junction contained 5 bases not matched to a gene. DNA of the CDR3: TGCGCCAGCAGCTTGGCCGGACAGGCCCCCGGGGAGCTGTTTTTT. Amino acid sequence: CASSLAGQAPGELFF.

This clonotype was recorded many times. V and J are TRBV28 and TRBJ1-5; no definite D call. Deletions cut 6 bases from V and 4 bases from J, with 13 bases between. The CDR3 runs to 14 residues. CDR1 is MDHEN and CDR2 is SYDVKM in the germline V gene. This CDR3 is CASSLGRKNQPQHF. CDR3 DNA: TGTGCCAGCAGCTTAGGACGGAAGAATCAGCCCCAGCATTTT.

This clonotype was seen only a few times. The chain carries TRBV5-1 and TRBJ2-2; 11 bases fit TRBD2. The CDR3 totals 18 residues. Germline CDR1 and CDR2: SGHRS and YFSETQ. The J segment lost 6 bases and the V segment lost 4 bases, leaving 14 bases of the junction unmatched. CDR3 nucleotide sequence: TGCGCCAGCAGCCCGGGGGGACTAGCGGAAGGTGTGGCCGGGGAGCTGTTTTTT. Translation gives CASSPGGLAEGVAGELFF.

This clonotype showed up many times. This chain uses TRBV11-2 with TRBJ2-7; D is uncertain. The germline gives CDR1 SGHAT, CDR2 FQNNGV. V dropped 1 base and J dropped 2 bases, with 9 bases sitting between them. CDR3 length: 14 amino acids. The CDR3 bases are TGTGCCAGCAGCTTAGTAGACGGAACCTACGAGCAGTACTTC. It yields the protein CASSLVDGTYEQYF.

The V call is TRBV18, the J call TRBJ1-4; D not resolved. Per germline, CDR1 KGHSH and CDR2 LQKENI. Trimming cost V 4 bases and J 0 bases, with 12 bases left between them. The CDR3 has 16 amino acids. In nucleotides, the CDR3 is TGTGCCAGCTCACTTTCCGTAGTTTCAACTAATGAAAAACTGTTTTTT. Translation gives CASSLSVVSTNEKLFF.

This clonotype was picked up a small number of times. The CDR3 is CASSGPGTSGISTDTQYF. CDR3 DNA: TGCGCCAGCAGTGGGCCCGGGACTAGCGGAATTAGCACAGATACGCAGTATTTT. This chain links TRBV10-2 with TRBJ2-3; 11 nucleotides align to TRBD2. CDR1 WSHSY and CDR2 SAAADI come from the germline V gene. J lost 0 bases, V lost 4 bases, and 9 bases had no gene match. The CDR3 consists of 18 residues.

The sample holds a few counts of this clonotype. The chain couples TRBV20-1 to TRBJ1-5; D is uncertain. Trimming removed 6 bases from V and 5 bases from J, with 14 bases in between. Germline CDR1 DFQATT, CDR2 SNEGSKA (reference sequence). This CDR3 comprises 13 residues. The chain's CDR3 is CSAQKVSYQPQHF. The CDR3 DNA reads as TGCAGTGCCCAAAAGGTCAGTTATCAGCCCCAGCATTTT.

This rearrangement joins TRBV28 to TRBJ1-5, with D perhaps matching TRBD1 (6 bases). The CDR3 is made up of 16 amino acids. Per germline, CDR1 MDHEN and CDR2 SYDVKM. Trimming took 7 bases from V and 5 from J, leaving 21 bases between them. The CDR3 nucleotides are TGTGCCAGCACCAACTCGGGGACAAACTTGGATCAGCCCCAGCATTTT. Residues: CASTNSGTNLDQPQHF.

This clonotype was picked up many times. The chain has TRBV7-6 and TRBJ1-1; 8 bases map to TRBD1. Germline V lookup: CDR1 SGHVS, CDR2 FNYEAQ. This CDR3 has 14 residues. The V gene end was trimmed by 2 bases and the J gene end by 7 bases; junction bases not matched to a gene: 6. This chain's CDR3 is CASSLRAGGGEAFF. CDR3 in DNA: TGTGCCAGCAGCTTAAGGGCAGGGGGCGGTGAAGCTTTCTTT.

V gene TRBV5-5 combines with J gene TRBJ2-3; no reliable D call. The CDR3 has 13 amino acids. Germline-derived CDR1 and CDR2 are SGHKS and YYEKEE (reference sequence). Trimming shortened V by 0 bases and J by 4 bases, and 6 bases separated the two germline ends. CDR3 DNA sequence: TGTGCCAGCAGCTTGGATCTGCCAGATACGCAGTATTTT. Protein sequence: CASSLDLPDTQYF.

This clonotype was observed a few times. The V and J genes are TRBV11-2 and TRBJ2-3, with D perhaps matching TRBD1 (6 bases). Germline-derived CDR1 and CDR2 are SGHAT and FQNNGV. V was trimmed by 7 bases and J by 3 bases, leaving 11 bases between them. The CDR3 has 13 amino acids. The CDR3 DNA reads as TGTGCCAGCAACCGAGGGGGAACAGATACGCAGTATTTT. Translated, it gives CASNRGGTDTQYF.